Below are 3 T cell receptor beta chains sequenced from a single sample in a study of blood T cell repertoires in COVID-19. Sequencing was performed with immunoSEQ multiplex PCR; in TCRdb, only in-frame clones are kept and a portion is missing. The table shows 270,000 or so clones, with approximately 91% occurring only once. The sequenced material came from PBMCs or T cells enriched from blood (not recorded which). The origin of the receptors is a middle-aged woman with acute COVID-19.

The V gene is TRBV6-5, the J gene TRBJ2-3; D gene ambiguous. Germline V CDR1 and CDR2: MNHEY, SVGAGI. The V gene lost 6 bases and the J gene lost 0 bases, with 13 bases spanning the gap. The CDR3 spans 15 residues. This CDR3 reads CASSRARSSTDTQYF. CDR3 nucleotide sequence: TGTGCCAGCAGCCGCGCTCGATCTAGCACAGATACGCAGTATTTT.

CDR3 residues: CAISDGQYSNQPQHF. The CDR3 region has the DNA TGTGCCATCAGTGATGGGCAGTATAGCAATCAGCCCCAGCATTTT. The V and J genes are TRBV10-3 and TRBJ1-5; no definite D call. The germline gives CDR1 ENHRY, CDR2 SYGVKD. The CDR3 sequence is 15 residues long. Trimming took off 3 bases at V and 0 bases at J, with 9 bases between the two ends.

The CDR3 DNA is TGTGCCAGCAGCATCGGACACGGCGGGGATGTGGAGACCCAGTACTTC. Translation gives CASSIGHGGDVETQYF. V gene TRBV11-2 combines with J gene TRBJ2-5; perhaps TRBD2 as D (6 bases). The CDR3 runs 16 residues. In germline, CDR1 is SGHAT, CDR2 FQNNGV. Trimming removed 5 bases at V and 5 bases at J, with 21 bases between.